Following are 15 T cell receptor beta chains from one sample sequenced in a study of blood T cell repertoires in COVID-19. The protocol was immunoSEQ multiplex PCR, while the TCRdb copy is restricted to in-frame clones and leaves out a portion. The sample shows 130,000 or so clones, almost 85% of them seen only once. Sequences were obtained from PBMCs or T cells enriched from blood (not recorded which). These receptor sequences come from a woman aged 45-65 years with acute COVID-19.

This clone is a singleton in its sample. One end of the junction is discordant with germline, which a read error may explain. V and J are TRBV30 and TRBJ1-4; D is uncertain. The CDR3 contains 14 residues. The germline gives CDR1 GTSNPN, CDR2 SVGIG (reference sequence). The CDR3 here is CAADSRLTNEKLFF. The CDR3 nucleotides are TGCGCCGCGGATTCGAGGTTAACTAATGAAAAACTGTTTTTT.

The rearrangement joins TRBV19 to TRBJ2-1, with D tentatively TRBD2 (6 bases). The germline V gene has CDR1 LNHDA and CDR2 SQIVND (reference sequence). The CDR3 runs 13 residues. Trimming removed 1 base at V and 9 bases at J, with 10 bases between. The CDR3 loop is CASSIGTGSEQFF. DNA for the CDR3: TGTGCCAGTAGTATAGGGACCGGGAGTGAGCAGTTCTTC.

This clone came up once. The gene calls are TRBV5-1 and TRBJ2-2, with 8 bases aligning to TRBD1. Trimming cost V 0 bases and J 1 base; bases outside gene matches: 5. CDR3 size: 17 residues. Germline V gene lookup returns CDR1 SGHRS and CDR2 YFSETQ. CDR3 region: CASSLGGTGENTGELFF. DNA for the CDR3: TGCGCCAGCAGCTTGGGGGGGACAGGAGAGAACACCGGGGAGCTGTTTTTT.

V usage is TRBV3-1 (or the pseudogene TRBV3-2) and J usage is TRBJ1-3, with D tentatively TRBD1 (6 bases). The germline V gene encodes CDR1 LGHDT and CDR2 YNNKEL (reference sequence). V dropped 1 base and J dropped 3 bases, with 13 bases sitting between them. The CDR3 is 16 amino acids. CDR3 in amino acids: CASSQGSRGYGNTIYF. As DNA, the CDR3 is TGTGCCAGCAGCCAAGGCTCAAGGGGGTATGGAAACACCATATATTTT.

The J gene is TRBJ2-2, the V gene TRBV5-6, with TRBD2 as a possible D gene (6 bases). This CDR3 has 16 amino acids. V was cut by 0 bases and J by 0 bases, with 9 bases left in between. From germline, CDR1 is SGHDT and CDR2 YYEEEE. CDR3 loop: CASSLASGANTGELFF. In DNA, the CDR3 is TGTGCCAGCAGCTTGGCCTCGGGGGCGAACACCGGGGAGCTGTTTTTT.

This chain's CDR3 is CASSEAGGTYNEQFF. The CDR3 DNA sequence: TGTGCCAGCAGTGAAGCTGGCGGGACCTACAATGAGCAGTTCTTC. The V and J genes are TRBV6-1 and TRBJ2-1, with a tentative D call TRBD2 (6 bases). The V gene lost 0 bases and the J gene lost 2 bases, with 8 bases spanning the gap. Germline-derived CDR1 and CDR2 are MNHNS and SASEGT. CDR3 length: 15 amino acids.

The CDR3 sequence is CASRSRNAYEQYF. CDR3 DNA sequence: TGTGCCAGCAGGAGTCGAAACGCCTACGAGCAGTACTTC. J is TRBJ2-7 and V is TRBV27, with no clear D. There are 13 residues in the CDR3. The V and J ends lost 6 bases and 2 bases respectively, with 11 bases between them. Germline V CDR1 and CDR2: MNHEY, SMNVEV (reference sequence).

The V gene is TRBV9, the J gene TRBJ2-3; D may be TRBD2 (5 bases). The CDR3 is 17 amino acids. Trimming removed 5 bases from V and 3 bases from J, with 22 bases in between. Germline-derived CDR1 and CDR2 are SGDLS and YYNGEE. The CDR3 DNA reads TGTGCCAGCAGTTCCCAAAATACGGGAATGGTAACAGATACGCAGTATTTT. As protein: CASSSQNTGMVTDTQYF.

This clone was recorded once. The chain employs TRBV29-1 and TRBJ2-5; D remains ambiguous. Per the germline V gene, CDR1 is SQVTM and CDR2 is ANQGSEA. V lost 5 bases and J 5 bases, leaving 12 bases between the germline ends. The CDR3 has 12 residues. The CDR3 loop is CSVLIGLETQYF. The CDR3 region has the DNA TGCAGCGTTCTGATCGGGTTGGAGACCCAGTACTTC.

Worth noting for this clone: One junction end disagrees with the germline gene, perhaps due to a read error. The genes are TRBV19 and TRBJ2-7; the match to TRBD1 covers 7 bases. Germline V gene sequence: CDR1 LNHDA, CDR2 SQIVND (reference sequence). This CDR3 comprises 14 residues. The CDR3 DNA sequence: TGTGCCAGTAGTGCCGAAACTTGGGACAGTGACTTCTGGTTC. The encoded protein is CASSAETWDSDFWF.

This chain links TRBV14 with TRBJ1-6; D may be TRBD1 (5 bases). V shed 8 bases and J shed 9 bases, with 20 bases lying between them. This CDR3 contains 15 residues. The V gene's germline CDR1 is SGHDN and CDR2 FVKESK. Written as DNA, the CDR3 is TGTGCCAGCCAACGAGGCGGGGGGAGAACTTCACCCCTCCACTTT. Its protein product is CASQRGGGRTSPLHF. Variable domain in full (rest from reference TRBV14 and TRBJ1-6): EAGVTQFPSHSVIEKGQTVTLRCDPISGHDNLYWYRRVMGKEIKFLLHFVKESKQDESGMPNNRFLAERTGGTYSTLKVQPAELEDSGVYFCASQRGGGRTSPLHFGNGTRLTVT.

The rearrangement joins TRBV9 to TRBJ2-1; 8 nucleotides align to TRBD2. The CDR3 covers 15 residues. Trimming at V came to 4 bases and at J to 1 base, leaving 4 bases not matched to a gene. From germline, CDR1 is SGDLS and CDR2 YYNGEE. CDR3 DNA sequence: TGTGCCAGCAGCCTTAGCGGGAATTCCTACAATGAGCAGTTCTTC. This gives the protein CASSLSGNSYNEQFF.

The chain combines TRBV19 with TRBJ1-2; D call uncertain. Trimming shortened V by 6 bases and J by 2 bases, and 22 bases separated the two germline ends. CDR1 LNHDA and CDR2 SQIVND come from the germline V gene (reference sequence). The CDR3 has 17 amino acids. This chain's CDR3 is CASSPQTGGLFNYGYTF. The DNA of the CDR3 is TGTGCCAGTAGCCCCCAGACGGGTGGTTTATTCAACTATGGCTACACCTTC.

This chain uses TRBV5-4 with TRBJ2-5, with a tentative D call TRBD2 (6 bases). Germline V gene sequence: CDR1 SGHNT, CDR2 YYREEE (reference sequence). CDR3 length equals 14 residues. Trimming took off 4 bases at V and 4 bases at J, with 14 bases between the two ends. CDR3 DNA sequence: TGTGCCAGCAGCGTTTCCGGGACTCCAGAGACCCAGTACTTC. Its translation: CASSVSGTPETQYF.

This chain uses TRBV18 with TRBJ2-3; D unresolved. The CDR3 covers 13 residues. V was pared by 4 bases and J by 0 bases, with 5 bases between. Germline loops: CDR1 KGHSH, CDR2 LQKENI. CDR3 amino acids: CASSRTSTDTQYF. DNA of the CDR3: TGTGCCAGCTCACGAACTAGCACAGATACGCAGTATTTT.